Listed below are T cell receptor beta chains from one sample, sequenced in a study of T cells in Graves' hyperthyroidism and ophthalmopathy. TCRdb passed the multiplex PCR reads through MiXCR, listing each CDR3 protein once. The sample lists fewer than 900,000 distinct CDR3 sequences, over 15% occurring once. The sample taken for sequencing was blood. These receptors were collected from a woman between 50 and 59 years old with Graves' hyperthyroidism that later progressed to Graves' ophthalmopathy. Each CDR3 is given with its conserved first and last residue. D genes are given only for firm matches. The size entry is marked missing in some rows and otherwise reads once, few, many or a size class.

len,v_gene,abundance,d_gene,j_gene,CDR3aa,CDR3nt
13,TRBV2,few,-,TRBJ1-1,CASRGAPNAEAFF,TGTGCCAGTAGGGGGGCCCCCAACGCTGAAGCTTTCTTT
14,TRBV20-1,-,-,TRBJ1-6,CSAADREPNSPLHF,TGCAGTGCTGCAGACCGGGAACCAAATTCACCCCTCCACTTT
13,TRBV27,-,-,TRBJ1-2,CASSLGRAYGCTF,TGTGCCAGCAGTTTGGGCAGGGCCTATGGCTGCACCTTC
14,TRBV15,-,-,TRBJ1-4,CATSRIGYNEKLFF,TGTGCCACCAGCAGGATTGGATATAATGAAAAACTGTTTTTT
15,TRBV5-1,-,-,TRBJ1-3,CASTQGLNLGNTIYF,TGCGCCAGTACTCAGGGGCTGAATCTGGGAAACACCATATATTTT
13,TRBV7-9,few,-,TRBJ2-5,CASSLLSTETQYF,TGTGCCAGCAGCTTACTCAGTACAGAGACCCAGTACTTC
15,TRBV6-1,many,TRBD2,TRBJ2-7,CASRSERGSSYEQYF,TGTGCCAGCAGATCTGAGCGGGGGAGCTCCTACGAGCAGTACTTC
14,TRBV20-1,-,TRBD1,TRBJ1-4,CSTKTGTGLEKLFF,TGCAGTACCAAGACCGGGACAGGGTTGGAAAAACTGTTTTTT
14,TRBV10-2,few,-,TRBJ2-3,CASSLRPSTDTQYF,TGCGCCAGCAGTTTGCGGCCTAGCACAGATACGCAGTATTTT
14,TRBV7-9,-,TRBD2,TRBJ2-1,CASSLVLAGGEQFF,TGTGCCAGCAGCTTAGTTCTAGCGGGCGGTGAGCAGTTCTTC
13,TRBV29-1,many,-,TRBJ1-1,CSVSEALNTEAFF,TGCAGCGTCTCGGAGGCGCTGAACACTGAAGCTTTCTTT
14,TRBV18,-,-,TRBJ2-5,CASSPRDDRETQYF,TGTGCCAGCTCACCCAGGGATGATCGAGAGACCCAGTACTTC
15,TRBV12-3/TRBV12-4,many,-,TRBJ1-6,CASSLAPLGGAPLHF,TGTGCCAGCAGTTTAGCGCCCTTAGGAGGCGCACCCCTCCACTTT
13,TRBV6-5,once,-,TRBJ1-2,CASSYSGTEGYTF,TGTGCCAGCAGTTACTCAGGGACGGAAGGCTACACCTTC